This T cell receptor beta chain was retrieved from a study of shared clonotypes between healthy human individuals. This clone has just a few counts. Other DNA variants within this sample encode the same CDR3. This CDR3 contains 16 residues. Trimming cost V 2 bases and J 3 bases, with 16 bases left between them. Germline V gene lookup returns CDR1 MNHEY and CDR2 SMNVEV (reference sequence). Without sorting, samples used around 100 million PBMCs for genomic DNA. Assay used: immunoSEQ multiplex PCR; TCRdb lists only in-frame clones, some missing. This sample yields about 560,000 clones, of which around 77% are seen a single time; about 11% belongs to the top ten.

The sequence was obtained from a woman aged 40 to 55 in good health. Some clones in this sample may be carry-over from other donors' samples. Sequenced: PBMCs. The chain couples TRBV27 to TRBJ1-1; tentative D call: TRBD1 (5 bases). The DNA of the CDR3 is TGTGCCAGCAGTTTAACCGCGGGGCGCCTGGACACTGAAGCTTTCTTT. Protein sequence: CASSLTAGRLDTEAFF.